The source of this TCR beta chain is a study of molecular identifiers for immune sequencing clone quantification. The CDR3 sequence is 16 residues long. One entry per CDR3 protein, called by TCRdb with MiXCR from the PCR reads. Of 50,000 to 65,000 distinct CDR3 sequences in the sample, about 25% are singletons; the top ten hold 1.9%. Note on this clonotype: This may arise from a read error, as a much more abundant clone is one base away.

The chain links TRBV12-3 or TRBV12-4 to TRBJ2-3, with no clear D. The sequence derives from a human donor in good health. Some libraries in this study had Jurkat cell RNA spiked in. The sequenced sample was naive CD8+ T cells from blood, with Jurkat cell RNA spiked in. The subset here: FACS-sorted CD8+CD4-CCR7+CD45RA+ naive T cells. CDR3 bases: TGTACCAGCAGTTTAGGTGAGGAGACAATCACAGATACGCAGTATTTT. It encodes CTSSLGEETITDTQYF.